This T cell receptor (beta chain) was observed in a study of identical twins. Study-wide results and limits: Cord blood beta clonotypes that were abundant carried fewer insertions, and memory repertoires showed no such trend.

In the case of this clonotype: Its matching antigen is unknown.

The germline V gene has CDR1 KGHDR and CDR2 SFDVKD. V shed 4 bases, J shed 0 bases, and the junction held 8 bases outside the gene matches. The CDR3 length is 17 residues. A universal primer site was created by template switching, with the cDNA bearing unique molecular identifiers. One entry per CDR3 protein results from TCRdb running MiXCR on the 5' RACE reads. The table has more than 1.5 million distinct CDR3 sequences, under 35% seen once. Source material: cord blood. The sequence was obtained from a newborn girl in good health. The V call is TRBV24-1, the J call TRBJ2-3, with 8 bases fitting TRBD2. CDR3 sequence: CATSDPREAFSTDTQYF. CDR3 sequence (DNA): TGTGCCACCAGTGACCCGCGGGAGGCCTTTAGCACAGATACGCAGTATTTT.